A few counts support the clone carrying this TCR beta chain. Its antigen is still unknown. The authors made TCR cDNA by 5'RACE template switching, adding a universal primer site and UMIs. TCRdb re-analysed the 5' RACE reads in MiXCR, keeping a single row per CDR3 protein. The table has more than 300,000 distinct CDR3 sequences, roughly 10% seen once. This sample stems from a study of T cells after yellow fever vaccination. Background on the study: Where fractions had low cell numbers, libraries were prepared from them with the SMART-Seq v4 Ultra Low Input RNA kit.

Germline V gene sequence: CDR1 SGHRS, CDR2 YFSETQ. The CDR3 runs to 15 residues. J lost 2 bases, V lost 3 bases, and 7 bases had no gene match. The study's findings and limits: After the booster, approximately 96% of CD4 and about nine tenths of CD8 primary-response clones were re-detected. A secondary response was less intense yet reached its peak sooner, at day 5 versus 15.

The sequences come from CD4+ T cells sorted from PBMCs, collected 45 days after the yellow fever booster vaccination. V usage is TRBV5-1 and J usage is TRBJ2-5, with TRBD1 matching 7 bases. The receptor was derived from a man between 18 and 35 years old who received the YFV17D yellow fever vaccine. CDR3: CASSSSPGQQETQYF. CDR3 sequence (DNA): TGCGCCAGCAGCTCGTCGCCGGGACAGCAAGAGACCCAGTACTTC.